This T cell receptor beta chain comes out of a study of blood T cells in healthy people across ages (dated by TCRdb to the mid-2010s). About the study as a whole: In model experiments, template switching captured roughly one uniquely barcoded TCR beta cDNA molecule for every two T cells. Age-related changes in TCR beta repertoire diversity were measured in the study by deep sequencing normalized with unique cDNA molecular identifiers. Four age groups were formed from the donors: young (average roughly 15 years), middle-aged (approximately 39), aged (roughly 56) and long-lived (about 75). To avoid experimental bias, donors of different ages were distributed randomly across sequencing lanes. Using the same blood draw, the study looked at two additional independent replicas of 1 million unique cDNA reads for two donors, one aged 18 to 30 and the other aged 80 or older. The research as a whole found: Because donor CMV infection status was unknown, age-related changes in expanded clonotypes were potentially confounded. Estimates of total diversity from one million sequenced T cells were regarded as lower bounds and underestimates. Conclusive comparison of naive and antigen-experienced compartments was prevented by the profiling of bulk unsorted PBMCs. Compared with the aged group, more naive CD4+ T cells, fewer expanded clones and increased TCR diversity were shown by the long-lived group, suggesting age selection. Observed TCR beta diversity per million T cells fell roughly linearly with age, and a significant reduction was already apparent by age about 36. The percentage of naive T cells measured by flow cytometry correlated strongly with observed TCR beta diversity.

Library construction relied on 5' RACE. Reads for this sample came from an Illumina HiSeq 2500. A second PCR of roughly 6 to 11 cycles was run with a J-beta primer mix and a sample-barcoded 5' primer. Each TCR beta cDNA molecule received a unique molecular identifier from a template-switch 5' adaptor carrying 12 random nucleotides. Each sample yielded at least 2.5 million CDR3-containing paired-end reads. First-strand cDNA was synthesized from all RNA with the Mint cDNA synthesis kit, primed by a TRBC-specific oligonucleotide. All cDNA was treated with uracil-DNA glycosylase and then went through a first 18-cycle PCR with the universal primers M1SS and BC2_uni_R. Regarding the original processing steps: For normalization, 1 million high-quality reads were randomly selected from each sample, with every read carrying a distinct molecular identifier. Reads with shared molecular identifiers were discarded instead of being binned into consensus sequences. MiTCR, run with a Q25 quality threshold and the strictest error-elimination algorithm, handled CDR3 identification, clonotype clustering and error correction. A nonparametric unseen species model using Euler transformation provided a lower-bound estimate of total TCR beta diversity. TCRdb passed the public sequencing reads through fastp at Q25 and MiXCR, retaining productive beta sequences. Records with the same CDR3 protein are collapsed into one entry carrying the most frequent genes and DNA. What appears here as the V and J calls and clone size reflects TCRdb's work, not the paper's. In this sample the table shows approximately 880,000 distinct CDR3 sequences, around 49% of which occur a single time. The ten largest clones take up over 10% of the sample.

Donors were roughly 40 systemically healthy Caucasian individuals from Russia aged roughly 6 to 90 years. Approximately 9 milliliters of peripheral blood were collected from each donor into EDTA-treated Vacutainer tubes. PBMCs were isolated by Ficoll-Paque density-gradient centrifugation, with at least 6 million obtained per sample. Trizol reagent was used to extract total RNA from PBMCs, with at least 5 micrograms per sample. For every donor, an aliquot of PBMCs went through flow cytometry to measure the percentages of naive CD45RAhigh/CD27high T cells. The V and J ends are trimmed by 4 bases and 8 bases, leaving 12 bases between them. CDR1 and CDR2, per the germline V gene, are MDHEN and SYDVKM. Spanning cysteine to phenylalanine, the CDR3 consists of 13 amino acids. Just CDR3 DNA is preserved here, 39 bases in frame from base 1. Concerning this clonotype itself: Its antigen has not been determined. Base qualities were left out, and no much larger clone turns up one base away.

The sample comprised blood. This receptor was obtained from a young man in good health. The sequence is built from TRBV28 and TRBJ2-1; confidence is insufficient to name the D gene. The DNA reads TGTGCCAGCAGTTCGCCGGCCCTCCATGAGCAGTTCTTC. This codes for CASSSPALHEQFF.